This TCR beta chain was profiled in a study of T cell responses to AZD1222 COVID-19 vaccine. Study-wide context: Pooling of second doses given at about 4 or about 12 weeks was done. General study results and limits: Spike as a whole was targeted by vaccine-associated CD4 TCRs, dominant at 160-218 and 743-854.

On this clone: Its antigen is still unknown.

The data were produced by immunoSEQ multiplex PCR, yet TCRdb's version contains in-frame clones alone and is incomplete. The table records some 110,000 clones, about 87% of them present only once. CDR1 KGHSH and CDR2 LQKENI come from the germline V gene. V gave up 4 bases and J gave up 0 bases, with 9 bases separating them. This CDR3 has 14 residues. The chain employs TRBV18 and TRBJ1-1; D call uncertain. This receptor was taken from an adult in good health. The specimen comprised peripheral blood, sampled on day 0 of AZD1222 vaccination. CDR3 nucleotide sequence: TGTGCCAGCTCACTAAGTAACCTGAACACTGAAGCTTTCTTT. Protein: CASSLSNLNTEAFF. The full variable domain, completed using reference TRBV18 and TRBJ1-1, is NAGVMQNPRHLVRRRGQEARLRCSPMKGHSHVYWYRQLPEEGLKFMVYLQKENIIDESGMPKERFSAEFPKEGPSILRIQQVVRGDSAAYFCASSLSNLNTEAFFGQGTRLTVV.